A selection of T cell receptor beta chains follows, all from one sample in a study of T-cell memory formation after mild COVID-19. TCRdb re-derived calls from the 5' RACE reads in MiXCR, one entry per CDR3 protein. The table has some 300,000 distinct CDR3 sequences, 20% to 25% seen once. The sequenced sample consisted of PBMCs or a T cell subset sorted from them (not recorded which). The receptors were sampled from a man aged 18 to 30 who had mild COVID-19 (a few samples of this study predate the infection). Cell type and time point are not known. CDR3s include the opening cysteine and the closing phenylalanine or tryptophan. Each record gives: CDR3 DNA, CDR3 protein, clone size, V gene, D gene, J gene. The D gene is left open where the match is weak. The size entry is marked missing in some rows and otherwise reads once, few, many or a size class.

CDR3nt: TGTGCCAGCAGCTACGGACAGGGGTTTTCACCCCTCCACTTT
CDR3aa: CASSYGQGFSPLHF
abundance: few
v_gene: TRBV5-4
d_gene: TRBD1
j_gene: TRBJ1-6

CDR3nt: TGTGCCAGCAGTCCCCGAGGGTTTTCGGGTGCTAGCACAGATACGCAGTATTTT
CDR3aa: CASSPRGFSGASTDTQYF
abundance: NA
v_gene: TRBV6-6
d_gene: NA
j_gene: TRBJ2-3

CDR3nt: TGTGCCAGCAGTTTTGCCTTCAGGGGAGGGGGGAACACCGGGGAGCTGTTTTTT
CDR3aa: CASSFAFRGGGNTGELFF
abundance: NA
v_gene: TRBV7-2
d_gene: NA
j_gene: TRBJ2-2

CDR3nt: TGTGCCACCAGCGGGGGACAGGGCCCCTACAATGAGCAGTTCTTC
CDR3aa: CATSGGQGPYNEQFF
abundance: few
v_gene: TRBV15
d_gene: TRBD1
j_gene: TRBJ2-1

CDR3nt: TGCGCCAGCAGGAGGGAAGGGGCCCGAGGAGATACGCAGTATTTT
CDR3aa: CASRREGARGDTQYF
abundance: many
v_gene: TRBV5-1
d_gene: NA
j_gene: TRBJ2-3

CDR3nt: TGTGCCAGCAGTGACCATAAGCGGGGGTGGATGGATACGCAGTATTTT
CDR3aa: CASSDHKRGWMDTQYF
abundance: few
v_gene: TRBV25-1
d_gene: TRBD2
j_gene: TRBJ2-3

CDR3nt: TGTGCCAGCAGCTTGTTAGCCGGGACCGCTAATTCACCCCTCCACTTT
CDR3aa: CASSLLAGTANSPLHF
abundance: NA
v_gene: TRBV7-6
d_gene: NA
j_gene: TRBJ1-6

CDR3nt: TGTGCCAGCTATGGACACTTGAACACTGAAGCTTTCTTT
CDR3aa: CASYGHLNTEAFF
abundance: NA
v_gene: TRBV2
d_gene: NA
j_gene: TRBJ1-1

CDR3nt: TGTGCCAGCAGCCCACCCTACTTC
CDR3aa: CASSPPYF
abundance: NA
v_gene: TRBV7-2
d_gene: NA
j_gene: TRBJ2-5

CDR3nt: TGTGCCAGCAGCGTAGGGGCAGGGGGTTGGAAGACCCAGTACTTC
CDR3aa: CASSVGAGGWKTQYF
abundance: NA
v_gene: TRBV9
d_gene: TRBD1
j_gene: TRBJ2-5

CDR3nt: TGTGCCAGCAGATCTAATAACCTACGACAGGTTAGCTCTGGGGCCAACGTCCTGACTTTC
CDR3aa: CASRSNNLRQVSSGANVLTF
abundance: NA
v_gene: TRBV7-9
d_gene: NA
j_gene: TRBJ2-6

CDR3nt: TGCAGCGTTGCGGCTCTAACCCCAGAGACCCAGTACTTC
CDR3aa: CSVAALTPETQYF
abundance: few
v_gene: TRBV29-1
d_gene: NA
j_gene: TRBJ2-5

CDR3nt: TGTGCCAGCAGTGAATTGAATCAGCCCCAGCATTTT
CDR3aa: CASSELNQPQHF
abundance: NA
v_gene: TRBV25-1
d_gene: NA
j_gene: TRBJ1-5

CDR3nt: TGCGCCAGCAGCTCCTCGACAGGGACAGGAAACACCATATATTTT
CDR3aa: CASSSSTGTGNTIYF
abundance: few
v_gene: TRBV5-1
d_gene: TRBD1
j_gene: TRBJ1-3

CDR3nt: TGTGCCAGCAGCTTGCGGCATCAGCGGGGGAGGAACGAGCAGTACTTC
CDR3aa: CASSLRHQRGRNEQYF
abundance: NA
v_gene: TRBV7-2
d_gene: TRBD2
j_gene: TRBJ2-7

CDR3nt: TGTGCCAGCAGCCAAGAACAGGGAGCCTCCTACGAGCAGTACTTC
CDR3aa: CASSQEQGASYEQYF
abundance: NA
v_gene: TRBV4-2
d_gene: NA
j_gene: TRBJ2-7

CDR3nt: TGCAGTGCTAGAGCCGGGCCCTCGGGAGATACGCAGTATTTT
CDR3aa: CSARAGPSGDTQYF
abundance: NA
v_gene: TRBV20-1
d_gene: NA
j_gene: TRBJ2-3

CDR3nt: TGTGCCAGCTCACTAGACGCGGGAGCTGGAAACACCATATATTTT
CDR3aa: CASSLDAGAGNTIYF
abundance: NA
v_gene: TRBV18
d_gene: NA
j_gene: TRBJ1-3

CDR3nt: TGCGCCAGCAGCCAAGACTGGGACGAGACCCAGTACTTC
CDR3aa: CASSQDWDETQYF
abundance: few
v_gene: TRBV4-3
d_gene: NA
j_gene: TRBJ2-5

CDR3nt: TGTGCCAGCAGCTTAACCGGGGTGAACACTGAAGCTTTCTTT
CDR3aa: CASSLTGVNTEAFF
abundance: many
v_gene: TRBV6-5
d_gene: NA
j_gene: TRBJ1-1

CDR3nt: TGCAGTGCTAGCGGGGGGCCCGGATTCAATGAGCAGTTCTTC
CDR3aa: CSASGGPGFNEQFF
abundance: NA
v_gene: TRBV20-1
d_gene: NA
j_gene: TRBJ2-1

CDR3nt: TGTGCTAGTGCCCAGGGGGCTCGGCAGCCCCAGCATTTT
CDR3aa: CASAQGARQPQHF
abundance: NA
v_gene: TRBV12-5
d_gene: TRBD1
j_gene: TRBJ1-5

CDR3nt: TGCGCCAGCAGCAAGGACAGCGGCACCGGGGAGCTGTTTTTT
CDR3aa: CASSKDSGTGELFF
abundance: NA
v_gene: TRBV5-1
d_gene: NA
j_gene: TRBJ2-2

CDR3nt: TGTGCCAGTAGCCGTAGCGGGGACAATACGCAGTATTTT
CDR3aa: CASSRSGDNTQYF
abundance: few
v_gene: TRBV19
d_gene: TRBD2
j_gene: TRBJ2-3

CDR3nt: TGCAGTGCTACCCCGGGACGCTCAAGCTCCTATAATTCACCCCTCCACTTT
CDR3aa: CSATPGRSSSYNSPLHF
abundance: NA
v_gene: TRBV20-1
d_gene: NA
j_gene: TRBJ1-6

CDR3nt: TGTGCCAGCAGTACATGGGACAGCTCATACTACAGCTACACCTTC
CDR3aa: CASSTWDSSYYSYTF
abundance: NA
v_gene: TRBV12-3/TRBV12-4
d_gene: TRBD1
j_gene: TRBJ1-2

CDR3nt: TGTGCCAGCAGTTCAGGGGGAGAGTCAAACAATGAGCAGTTCTTC
CDR3aa: CASSSGGESNNEQFF
abundance: NA
v_gene: TRBV28
d_gene: TRBD1
j_gene: TRBJ2-1

CDR3nt: TGCGCCAGCAGCCAAGTCTCCGCCGCAGATACGCAGTATTTT
CDR3aa: CASSQVSAADTQYF
abundance: NA
v_gene: TRBV4-3
d_gene: NA
j_gene: TRBJ2-3

CDR3nt: TGTGCCAGCAGCTTGGGTTCCGGAATTCAGCCCCAGCATTTT
CDR3aa: CASSLGSGIQPQHF
abundance: NA
v_gene: TRBV5-6
d_gene: NA
j_gene: TRBJ1-5

CDR3nt: TGTGCCAGCACCAGTGTCCCCGGGACCTTGGACTATGGCTACACCTTC
CDR3aa: CASTSVPGTLDYGYTF
abundance: NA
v_gene: TRBV19
d_gene: NA
j_gene: TRBJ1-2

CDR3nt: TGTGCCAGCAGCTTAGGCCCAGCGGGGGGGCTTAGTACAGATACGCAGTATTTT
CDR3aa: CASSLGPAGGLSTDTQYF
abundance: few
v_gene: TRBV7-3
d_gene: TRBD2
j_gene: TRBJ2-3

CDR3nt: TGTGCCAGCAGTCCAGCGGGGGACCCGTACCAAGAGACCCAGTACTTC
CDR3aa: CASSPAGDPYQETQYF
abundance: few
v_gene: TRBV6-5
d_gene: TRBD2
j_gene: TRBJ2-5

CDR3nt: TGTGCCAGCAGTGAGCTAGGGGAGTACAATGAGCAGTTCTTC
CDR3aa: CASSELGEYNEQFF
abundance: few
v_gene: TRBV6-2/TRBV6-3
d_gene: NA
j_gene: TRBJ2-1

CDR3nt: TGTGCCAGCAGTTTAAAGGGGAGGGACTATGGCTACACCTTC
CDR3aa: CASSLKGRDYGYTF
abundance: NA
v_gene: TRBV12-3/TRBV12-4
d_gene: NA
j_gene: TRBJ1-2

CDR3nt: TGTGCCAGTAGGCACTCTGGGGCCAACGTCCTGACTTTC
CDR3aa: CASRHSGANVLTF
abundance: NA
v_gene: TRBV19
d_gene: NA
j_gene: TRBJ2-6

CDR3nt: TGTGCCAGCGGTCCAGGCGGCTATGGCTACACCTTC
CDR3aa: CASGPGGYGYTF
abundance: many
v_gene: TRBV5-5
d_gene: NA
j_gene: TRBJ1-2

CDR3nt: TGCAGTGCCCGAGACAGGAGAGTCTACGAGCAGTACTTC
CDR3aa: CSARDRRVYEQYF
abundance: few
v_gene: TRBV20-1
d_gene: NA
j_gene: TRBJ2-7

CDR3nt: TGCGCCAGCAGCTTGGTTGCGGGGCTAGGAGATACGCAGTATTTT
CDR3aa: CASSLVAGLGDTQYF
abundance: few
v_gene: TRBV5-1
d_gene: NA
j_gene: TRBJ2-3

CDR3nt: TGTGCCAGCAGTCGAACCGGGTTTCCGCAGCGGTTGAACACTGAAGCTTTCTTT
CDR3aa: CASSRTGFPQRLNTEAFF
abundance: many
v_gene: TRBV11-1
d_gene: NA
j_gene: TRBJ1-1

CDR3nt: TGTGCCAGCTGTAAGGGAGTCCCTGTTGGATCACCCCTCCACTTT
CDR3aa: CASCKGVPVGSPLHF
abundance: NA
v_gene: TRBV3-1
d_gene: NA
j_gene: TRBJ1-6

CDR3nt: TGTGCCACCAGCAGGTTTGTCGGCGGGGTTGATGAAGCTTTCTTT
CDR3aa: CATSRFVGGVDEAFF
abundance: NA
v_gene: TRBV15
d_gene: NA
j_gene: TRBJ1-1

CDR3nt: TGTGCCAGCAGCTTAGTGCAGTCGGGGACAGGTGAATTAGCCAAAAACATTCAGTACTTC
CDR3aa: CASSLVQSGTGELAKNIQYF
abundance: NA
v_gene: TRBV7-2
d_gene: TRBD1
j_gene: TRBJ2-4

CDR3nt: TGTGCCAGCAGTGGTGCTATGGGCGCCGGGGAGCTGTTTTTT
CDR3aa: CASSGAMGAGELFF
abundance: NA
v_gene: TRBV25-1
d_gene: NA
j_gene: TRBJ2-2

CDR3nt: TGTGCCAGCAGCCTGACCCTCGGGACGGCAAACACTGAAGCTTTCTTT
CDR3aa: CASSLTLGTANTEAFF
abundance: few
v_gene: TRBV11-2
d_gene: NA
j_gene: TRBJ1-1

CDR3nt: TGTGCCAGCAGTCAAGGACAGACTTATATGAACACTGAAGCTTTCTTT
CDR3aa: CASSQGQTYMNTEAFF
abundance: NA
v_gene: TRBV7-9
d_gene: NA
j_gene: TRBJ1-1

CDR3nt: TGTGCCAGCTCACCCGACGCGAACACCGGGGAGCTGTTTTTT
CDR3aa: CASSPDANTGELFF
abundance: NA
v_gene: TRBV18
d_gene: NA
j_gene: TRBJ2-2

CDR3nt: TGTGCCATCAGCGACCAGGACAGGACTAATTCACCCCTCCACTTT
CDR3aa: CAISDQDRTNSPLHF
abundance: NA
v_gene: TRBV10-3
d_gene: TRBD1
j_gene: TRBJ1-6

CDR3nt: TGCAGCGTTCGGATTGACTACACTGAAGCTTTCTTT
CDR3aa: CSVRIDYTEAFF
abundance: NA
v_gene: TRBV29-1
d_gene: NA
j_gene: TRBJ1-1

CDR3nt: TGTGCCAGCAGCTTAGGAGCTGGGACCACAGATACGCAGTATTTT
CDR3aa: CASSLGAGTTDTQYF
abundance: NA
v_gene: TRBV7-3
d_gene: NA
j_gene: TRBJ2-3

CDR3nt: TGTGCCAGCTCAGAGGCGACTACCTACAATGAGCAGTTCTTC
CDR3aa: CASSEATTYNEQFF
abundance: NA
v_gene: TRBV18
d_gene: NA
j_gene: TRBJ2-1

CDR3nt: TGTGCCTGTCCTTTGGGGAACCAAGAGACCCAGTACTTC
CDR3aa: CACPLGNQETQYF
abundance: few
v_gene: TRBV30
d_gene: NA
j_gene: TRBJ2-5

CDR3nt: TGTGCCACCAGCAGAGAAGCCGGACAGGGATTAAATCAGCCCCAGCATTTT
CDR3aa: CATSREAGQGLNQPQHF
abundance: few
v_gene: TRBV15
d_gene: TRBD1
j_gene: TRBJ1-5

CDR3nt: TGTGCCAGCAGTTCTAGCTCCTACAATGAGCAGTTCTTC
CDR3aa: CASSSSSYNEQFF
abundance: many
v_gene: TRBV7-2
d_gene: NA
j_gene: TRBJ2-1

CDR3nt: TGTGCCAGCAGTGGGATTACTGGGGCGCAGCCCCAGCATTTT
CDR3aa: CASSGITGAQPQHF
abundance: NA
v_gene: TRBV2
d_gene: NA
j_gene: TRBJ1-5

CDR3nt: TGTGCCAGCAGTCTCCGGGTCAAACCCTACGAGCAGTACTTC
CDR3aa: CASSLRVKPYEQYF
abundance: few
v_gene: TRBV5-5
d_gene: NA
j_gene: TRBJ2-7

CDR3nt: TGTGCCAGCAGTTACTACCAGGGGACAGATACGCAGTATTTT
CDR3aa: CASSYYQGTDTQYF
abundance: few
v_gene: TRBV6-6
d_gene: NA
j_gene: TRBJ2-3

CDR3nt: TGTGCCAGCAGCCAGGGGGGGGGGCGAAGGACTGAAGCTTTCTTT
CDR3aa: CASSQGGGRRTEAFF
abundance: NA
v_gene: TRBV28
d_gene: TRBD1
j_gene: TRBJ1-1

CDR3nt: TGCGCCAGCAGCTTGAGGACAGGGGGCCCTGGGGCCAACGTCCTGACTTTC
CDR3aa: CASSLRTGGPGANVLTF
abundance: NA
v_gene: TRBV5-1
d_gene: TRBD1
j_gene: TRBJ2-6

CDR3nt: TGTGCCAGCAGTGCACCCGTCCTGGAGACCCAGTACTTC
CDR3aa: CASSAPVLETQYF
abundance: many
v_gene: TRBV7-2
d_gene: NA
j_gene: TRBJ2-5

CDR3nt: TGTGCCAGCAGCCCTCCAGGGTACCAGCAAGAGACCCAGTACTTC
CDR3aa: CASSPPGYQQETQYF
abundance: NA
v_gene: TRBV21-1
d_gene: NA
j_gene: TRBJ2-5